This is a list of T cell receptor beta chains from one sample in a study of blood T cell repertoires in COVID-19. Measured with immunoSEQ multiplex PCR; TCRdb has only the in-frame clones, and not every one. Here the sample spans some 240,000 clones, approximately 86% being singletons. The sample taken for sequencing was peripheral blood. These receptors originate from a man aged 55 to 69 who had recovered from COVID-19. Both conserved end residues are trimmed from each CDR3.

V gene	J gene	CDR3 protein
TRBV12-3/TRBV12-4	TRBJ2-7	ASSNFYEQY
TRBV24-1	TRBJ2-4	ATSDSGYKNIQY
TRBV19	TRBJ1-1	ASTKQVGGTEAF
TRBV18	TRBJ2-1	ASSRQGVNEQF
TRBV5-6	TRBJ2-2	ASTKLRGAGELF
TRBV15	TRBJ1-6	ATSRDGQGTGSPLH
TRBV7-8	TRBJ1-3	ASSLVQGSGNTIY
TRBV6-5	TRBJ2-2	ASSYLPGQGASELF
TRBV5-4	TRBJ2-6	ASSPAGGRANVLT
TRBV15	TRBJ1-4	ATSRDAGQGF
TRBV9	TRBJ2-7	ASSVQGRGSYEQY
TRBV4-2	TRBJ2-5	ASSPRARGVIETQY
TRBV10-3	TRBJ1-1	AITALRGANTEAF
TRBV19	TRBJ2-7	ASSIGGYEQY
TRBV2	TRBJ2-2	ASSVSRTNTGELF
TRBV6-4	TRBJ2-1	ASSLTSGGFSSYNEQF
TRBV5-4	TRBJ1-1	ASSFGQGRDTEAF
TRBV19	TRBJ2-3	ASRLTSGGTTDTQY
TRBV28	TRBJ2-5	ASVKTGPETQY
TRBV19	TRBJ1-4	ASSSGQGYNEKLF
TRBV19	TRBJ1-2	ASTSPRGTGANYGYT
TRBV6-5	TRBJ2-7	ASTTGAEQY
TRBV6-6	TRBJ1-5	ASRRQAGNQPQH
TRBV24-1	TRBJ2-3	ATSEGGGLSTDTQY
TRBV19	TRBJ1-6	ASNIQGQSNSPLH
TRBV3-1/TRBV3-2	TRBJ2-3	ASSQGTKATDTQY
TRBV5-4	TRBJ2-1	ASSRASGVLSYNEQF
TRBV12-3/TRBV12-4	TRBJ1-2	ASSRGQGYGYT
TRBV2	TRBJ2-1	ASRTPGLHRDEQF
TRBV3-1/TRBV3-2	TRBJ1-1	ASSQLGGTMNTEAF
TRBV10-1	TRBJ2-5	ASSEGQGAEETQY
TRBV19	TRBJ1-2	ASMGDRTQLSYGYT
TRBV27	TRBJ2-1	ASSARPGSSYNEQF
TRBV9	TRBJ2-7	ASTRSGGTDEQY
TRBV19	TRBJ1-1	ASARQGANTEAF
TRBV5-4	TRBJ1-1	ASSTGQGALNTEAF
TRBV30	TRBJ2-5	AWTTDREGKTQY
TRBV10-1	TRBJ2-3	ASSEKGRSTDTQY
TRBV10-2	TRBJ2-1	ATRGSGGQSSYNEQF
TRBV5-1	TRBJ2-3	ASSSGLAGGRDTQY
TRBV29-1	TRBJ1-1	SVQGQGNTEAF
TRBV5-1	TRBJ1-1	ASSNYRGQGDTEAF